There are a few counts of the clone carrying this T cell receptor beta chain. The data were taken from a study of blood T cells in healthy people across ages. A second PCR of 7 to 11 cycles used a sample-barcoded 5' primer and a J-beta primer mix. Each CDR3 protein gets one entry after TCRdb re-called the 5' RACE reads with MiXCR. Of about 1.1 million distinct CDR3 sequences listed, about two fifths were seen once; the top ten hold roughly 14%. The germline CDR1 and CDR2 sequences are MNHEY and SMNVEV (reference sequence). The CDR3 consists of 12 residues. The germline V and J ends were trimmed by 8 bases and 4 bases, with 11 bases remaining between them.

The chain joins TRBV27 to TRBJ2-5; maybe TRBD2 (7 bases). The sequenced sample consisted of blood. This TCR came from a man aged 18 to 29 in good health. DNA for the CDR3: TGTGCCAGCGGGAGGGGGGGAGAGACCCAGTACTTC. It encodes CASGRGGETQYF.